This T cell receptor beta chain was retrieved from a study of Ad26.COV2.S vaccination and SARS-CoV-2 variants (dated by TCRdb to the early 2020s). Describing the broader study: Vaccine-arm donors came from COV1001, a multicentre, randomized, double-blind, placebo-controlled phase I-IIa trial of Ad26.COV2.S in healthy adults. Ad26.COV2.S was administered intramuscularly at a dose of 5x10^10 or 1x10^11 viral particles, either as one shot or as two shots given 56 days apart. The specificity and breadth of SARS-CoV-2-reactive T cell receptors after Ad26.COV2.S vaccination were assessed by TCRbeta repertoire sequencing. The TCR-sequenced set comprised approximately 30 samples: around 20 Ad26.COV2.S vaccine recipients, 5 placebo recipients and 8 SARS-CoV-2 convalescent individuals. Trial participants were randomized into five groups of five: low-dose or high-dose Ad26.COV2.S given once or twice, or placebo on both occasions. Throughout the experiments and outcome assessment, investigators stayed blinded to trial group allocation.

From the germline V gene, CDR1 is SGHRS and CDR2 is YFSETQ. V trim: 4 bases; J trim: 6 bases; unmatched bases: 13. The CDR3 contains 15 residues, cysteine and phenylalanine counted. Solely the CDR3 DNA is kept, with 45 bases framed from the first base. The immunoSEQ Assay was the method used to sequence TCRbeta CDR3 regions. After extraction, genomic DNA underwent amplification by bias-controlled multiplex PCR, followed by high-throughput sequencing. The authors processed their data as follows. To quantify the absolute abundance of each unique TCRbeta CDR3 region, sequences were collapsed and filtered. Usable DNA was measured by amplifying reference genes present in all nucleated cells, and TCRbeta template counts were normalized to that usable DNA to estimate T cell fraction. Repertoire TCRs were annotated as SARS-CoV-2-specific when V gene, CDR3 amino acid sequence and J gene were exactly matched to a known reactive TCR set. The reference SARS-CoV-2 TCR set was obtained from MIRA and was filtered for enrichment in COVID-19-positive ImmuneCODE repertoires, whereby public or cross-reactive TCRs were removed. Drawing on the MIRA antigens, annotated TCRs were analysed further at the level of specific ORF or position within ORF. Breadth was defined as the number of annotated unique rearrangements divided by the total number of unique productive rearrangements, and depth was defined as the summed frequency of the annotated unique rearrangements. Two-sided Wilcoxon rank-sum tests were used to compare TCR breadth between groups. Sourced from immuneACCESS, this table was stored by TCRdb with only in-frame sequences that have V and J called. A share of the clones is absent; for the studies checked, an unresolved V gene accounts for under half, and the remainder has no known explanation. That table gives V, J and clone size, and the DNA gave D and trimming. The sample table shows approximately 360,000 clones, and around four fifths are seen once. 7.4% of the sample is taken by the ten largest.

The treatment or condition label on this specimen signifies: 15 to 20 received Ad26.COV2.S at low or high dose, single or two shots; 5 received placebo; per-sample allocation not given. Repertoires of vaccine and placebo recipients were sequenced from samples taken on day 63 after the first injection. In Cohort 1b, roughly 25 adults aged 18-55 years were enrolled at a single site in Boston, USA, between 29 July and 7 August 2020. Ad26.COV2.S was a replication-incompetent adenovirus type 26 vector expressing a prefusion-stabilized SARS-CoV-2 spike protein from the original Wuhan strain. Regarding this clone: Its antigen is not yet known. No much larger clone is present one base from it, and per-base qualities are unavailable.

What the authors observed across the whole study: The study was not powered for comparison of responses between vaccine doses or regimens. Non-spike TCR breadth was comparable between vaccine and placebo recipients, consistent with the vaccine containing only spike. It was noted by the authors that total T cell responses may have been underestimated by the TCR breadth and depth analyses. After vaccination, spike-specific CD8+ and CD4+ T cell responses were reported to show substantial breadth. Spike-specific TCR breadth was higher in Ad26.COV2.S recipients than in placebo recipients (P = 0.0014).

The sequencing used peripheral blood, collected in a trial of Ad26.COV2.S vaccine versus placebo. The TCR originated in a person aged 18-65 years who received the Ad26.COV2.S COVID-19 vaccine or a placebo. Recombination linked TRBV5-1 to TRBJ2-7, with TRBD1 identical over 7 junction bases. The nucleotide sequence reads as follows: TGCGCCAGCAGCGGTGGACAGGACGTCTCTGGCGAGCAGTACTTC. Translated, this gives CASSGGQDVSGEQYF.